This T cell receptor (beta chain) was found in a study of T cell responses to AZD1222 COVID-19 vaccine. Trimming left V 3 bases short and J 5 bases short, with 7 bases between. The germline V gene encodes CDR1 MNHNS and CDR2 SASEGT. This CDR3 is built from 13 residues. This table comes from immunoSEQ multiplex PCR, and its TCRdb copy is limited to in-frame clones, with some not included. The table records about 120,000 clones, about 90% of them present only once. To note about this clone: Its antigen is currently unknown.

Points from the study as a whole: The donor cohort was predominantly white British with a female majority, and clonal diversity may have been underestimated. Spike-specific TCR breadth and depth grew following two AZD1222 doses.

Sequenced material: peripheral blood, taken 28 days after the second AZD1222 dose. The V and J genes are TRBV6-1 and TRBJ2-2; D is uncertain. This receptor was taken from an adult who received the AZD1222 COVID-19 vaccine. The CDR3 sequence: CASSDAETGELFF. Here the CDR3 DNA reads TGTGCCAGCAGTGATGCCGAGACCGGGGAGCTGTTTTTT.